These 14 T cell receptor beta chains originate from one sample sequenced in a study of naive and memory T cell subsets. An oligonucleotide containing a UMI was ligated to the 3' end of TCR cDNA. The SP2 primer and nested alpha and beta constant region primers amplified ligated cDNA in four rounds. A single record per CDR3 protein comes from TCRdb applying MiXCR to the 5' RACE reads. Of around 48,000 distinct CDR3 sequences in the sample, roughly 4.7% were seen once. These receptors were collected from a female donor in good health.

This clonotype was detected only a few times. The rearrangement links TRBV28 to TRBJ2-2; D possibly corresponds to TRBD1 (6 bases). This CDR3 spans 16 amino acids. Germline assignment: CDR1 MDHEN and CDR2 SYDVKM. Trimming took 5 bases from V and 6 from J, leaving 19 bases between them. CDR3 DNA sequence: TGTGCCAGCAGTCCACCCCGACCCGGACAGTCCGGGGAGCTGTTTTTT. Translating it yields CASSPPRPGQSGELFF.

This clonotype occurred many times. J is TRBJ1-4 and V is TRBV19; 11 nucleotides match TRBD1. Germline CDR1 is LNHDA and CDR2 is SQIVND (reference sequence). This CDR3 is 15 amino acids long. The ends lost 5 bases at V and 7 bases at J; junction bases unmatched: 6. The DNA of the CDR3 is TGTGCCAGTAGTTCGAGGACAGGGGGCGTTGAAAAACTGTTTTTT. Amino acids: CASSSRTGGVEKLFF.

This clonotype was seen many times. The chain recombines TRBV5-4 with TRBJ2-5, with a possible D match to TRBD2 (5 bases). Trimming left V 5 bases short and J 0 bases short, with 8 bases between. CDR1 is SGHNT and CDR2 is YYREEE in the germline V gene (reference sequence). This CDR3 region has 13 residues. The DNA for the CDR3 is TGTGCCAGCAGAAGGCGGGACCAAGAGACCCAGTACTTC. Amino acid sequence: CASRRRDQETQYF.

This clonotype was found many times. As DNA, the CDR3 is TGTGCCAGCAGCCAAGATCTTATTTTCGGCAGACCGGGTGAGCAGTTCTTC. It codes for CASSQDLIFGRPGEQFF. The V gene is TRBV14, the J gene TRBJ2-1, with unresolved D. The length of the CDR3 is 17 residues. The germline gives CDR1 SGHDN, CDR2 FVKESK. V lost 0 bases and J lost 9, with 21 bases in between.

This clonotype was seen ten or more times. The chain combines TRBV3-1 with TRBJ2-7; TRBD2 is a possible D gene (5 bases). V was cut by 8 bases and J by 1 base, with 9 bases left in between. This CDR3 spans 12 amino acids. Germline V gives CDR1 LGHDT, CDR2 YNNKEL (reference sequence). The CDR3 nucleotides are TGTGCCAGCGGAGGTGGGTCCTACGAGCAGTACTTC. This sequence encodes CASGGGSYEQYF.

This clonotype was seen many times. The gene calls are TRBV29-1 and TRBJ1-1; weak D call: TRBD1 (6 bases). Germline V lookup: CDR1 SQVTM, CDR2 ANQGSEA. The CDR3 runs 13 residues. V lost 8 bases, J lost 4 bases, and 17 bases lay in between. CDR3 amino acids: CSPMTGLGTEAFF. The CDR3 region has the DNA TGCAGCCCCATGACAGGCCTGGGCACTGAAGCTTTCTTT.

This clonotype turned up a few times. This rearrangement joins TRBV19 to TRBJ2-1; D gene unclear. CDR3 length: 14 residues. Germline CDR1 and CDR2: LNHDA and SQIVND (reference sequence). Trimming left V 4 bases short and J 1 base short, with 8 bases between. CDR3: CASSSGPSYNEQFF. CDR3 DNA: TGTGCCAGTAGTAGCGGACCTTCCTACAATGAGCAGTTCTTC. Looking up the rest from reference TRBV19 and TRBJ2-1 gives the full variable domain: DGGITQSPKYLFRKEGQNVTLSCEQNLNHDAMYWYRQDPGQGLRLIYYSQIVNDFQKGDIAEGYSVSREKKESFPLTVTSAQKNPTAFYLCASSSGPSYNEQFFGPGTRLTVL.

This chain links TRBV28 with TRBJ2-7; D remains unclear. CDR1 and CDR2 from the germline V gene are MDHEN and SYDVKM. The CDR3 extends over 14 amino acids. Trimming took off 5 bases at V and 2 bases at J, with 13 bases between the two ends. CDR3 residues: CASSDPVGAYEQYF. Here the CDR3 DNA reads TGTGCCAGCAGTGACCCCGTAGGAGCCTACGAGCAGTACTTC. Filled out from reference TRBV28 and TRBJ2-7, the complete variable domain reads DVKVTQSSRYLVKRTGEKVFLECVQDMDHENMFWYRQDPGLGLRLIYFSYDVKMKEKGDIPEGYSVSREKKERFSLILESASTNQTSMYLCASSDPVGAYEQYFGPGTRLTVT.

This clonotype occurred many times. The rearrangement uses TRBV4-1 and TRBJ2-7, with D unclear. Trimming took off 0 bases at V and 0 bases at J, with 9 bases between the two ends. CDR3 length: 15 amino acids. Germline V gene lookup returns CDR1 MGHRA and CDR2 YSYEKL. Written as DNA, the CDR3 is TGCGCCAGCAGCCAAGATACCGCGAACTCCTACGAGCAGTACTTC. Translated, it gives CASSQDTANSYEQYF.

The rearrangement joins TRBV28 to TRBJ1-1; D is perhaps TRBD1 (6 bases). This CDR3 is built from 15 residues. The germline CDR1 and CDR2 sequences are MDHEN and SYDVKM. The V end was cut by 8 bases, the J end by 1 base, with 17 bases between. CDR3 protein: CASQSGASGNTEAFF. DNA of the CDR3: TGTGCCAGCCAATCGGGGGCGTCAGGGAACACTGAAGCTTTCTTT.

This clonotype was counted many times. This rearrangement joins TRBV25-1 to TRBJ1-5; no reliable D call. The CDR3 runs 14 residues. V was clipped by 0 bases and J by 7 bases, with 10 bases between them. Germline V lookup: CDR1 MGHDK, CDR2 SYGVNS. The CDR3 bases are TGTGCCAGCAGTGAATATTCGACTCACCAGCCCCAGCATTTT. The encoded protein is CASSEYSTHQPQHF.

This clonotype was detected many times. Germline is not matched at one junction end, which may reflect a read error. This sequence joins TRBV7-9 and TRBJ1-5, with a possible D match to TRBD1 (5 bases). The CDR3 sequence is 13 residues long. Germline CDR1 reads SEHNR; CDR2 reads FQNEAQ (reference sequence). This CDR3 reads CASTLQDNQPQHF. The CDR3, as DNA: TGTGCCAGCACCTTACAGGACAATCAGCCCCAGCATTTT.

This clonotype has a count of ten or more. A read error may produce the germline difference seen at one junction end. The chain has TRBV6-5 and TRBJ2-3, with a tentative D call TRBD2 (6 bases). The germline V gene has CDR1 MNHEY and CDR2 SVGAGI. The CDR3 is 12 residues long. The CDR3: CASSYVAGSLRF. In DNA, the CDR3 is TGTGCCAGCAGTTATGTGGCGGGGTCACTGAGGTTT.

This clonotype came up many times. This chain's CDR3 is CAKPHLSTDTQYF. CDR3 bases: TGTGCCAAACCTCACCTAAGCACAGATACGCAGTATTTT. J is TRBJ2-3 and V is TRBV10-3; no definite D call. The CDR3 contains 13 residues. The V gene lost 10 bases and the J gene lost 0 bases, with 11 bases spanning the gap. Germline CDR1 ENHRY, CDR2 SYGVKD.